Presented here are 16 T cell receptor beta chains from one specimen sequenced in a study of glioma-infiltrating T cells. TCR alpha and beta CDR3 regions were amplified from RNA using iRepertoire nested multiplex PCR. TCRdb reprocessed the multiplex PCR reads with MiXCR, giving one entry per CDR3 protein. This sample has around 120,000 distinct CDR3 sequences, with around a quarter found just once. The sequencing input was glioma tissue, nonneoplastic brain tissue, or PBMCs (not recorded which). These receptors came from a human donor with low-grade glioma or glioblastoma, undergoing nonglioma brain surgery, or in good health (not recorded which).

This clonotype was seen only once. A much bigger clone sits one base away, suggesting this may be a read error. V is TRBV11-2 and J is TRBJ2-3; 10 bases are a match to TRBD2. CDR1 SGHAT and CDR2 FQNNGV come from the germline V gene. The CDR3 contains 16 residues. V dropped 7 bases and J dropped 2; count of bases not matched to a gene: 9. CDR3 in amino acids: CASIPIAGGSTDTQYF. In DNA form, the CDR3 reads TGTGCCAGCATCCCGATAGCGGGGGGCTCCACAGATACGCAGTATTTT.

V is TRBV5-4 and J is TRBJ2-1; 9 bases line up with TRBD1. After removal of 2 bases from V and 2 bases from J, the junction contained 2 bases not matched to a gene. This CDR3 spans 15 amino acids. CDR1 SGHNT and CDR2 YYREEE come from the germline V gene (reference sequence). This CDR3 is CASSFWDRAYNEQFF. The CDR3 DNA reads TGTGCCAGCAGCTTCTGGGACAGGGCCTACAATGAGCAGTTCTTC.

This clonotype was seen more than once but under ten times. The gene calls are TRBV29-1 and TRBJ2-7; maybe TRBD2 (6 bases). The CDR3 sequence is 11 residues long. Germline assignment: CDR1 SQVTM and CDR2 ANQGSEA. V was pared by 4 bases and J by 6 bases, with 10 bases between. The CDR3 sequence is CSVVLGGEQYV. CDR3 nucleotide sequence: TGCAGCGTTGTTTTGGGGGGCGAGCAGTACGTC.

This clonotype was observed many times. The chain is built from TRBV6-1 and TRBJ1-1, with a tentative D call TRBD1 (5 bases). Per germline, CDR1 MNHNS and CDR2 SASEGT. The CDR3 consists of 14 residues. Between the trimmed V and J ends, which lost 5 bases and 1 base, there was a span of 11 bases. The CDR3 DNA is TGTGCCAGCAGTCGTGGACACCAGAACACTGAAGCTTTCTTT. This codes for CASSRGHQNTEAFF.

The J gene is TRBJ1-2, the V gene TRBV10-2, with D possibly being TRBD1 (5 bases). Trimming pared 7 bases from V and 2 bases from J, leaving 11 bases between. CDR3 length: 13 amino acids. Germline-derived CDR1 and CDR2 are WSHSY and SAAADI. DNA for the CDR3: TGCGCCAGCATTGGTCGACAGAACTATGGCTACACCTTC. Translated, it gives CASIGRQNYGYTF.

The rearrangement joins TRBV20-1 to TRBJ1-6, with D perhaps TRBD1 (5 bases). The V end was cut by 4 bases, the J end by 5 bases, with 12 bases between. CDR1 is DFQATT and CDR2 is SNEGSKA in the germline V gene (reference sequence). The CDR3 sequence is 14 residues long. The CDR3 reads CSAIPGQNNSPLHF. Written as DNA, the CDR3 is TGCAGTGCTATCCCGGGGCAGAATAATTCACCCCTCCACTTT.

At least ten counts were recorded for this clonotype. The chain has TRBV28 and TRBJ2-5; no firm D call. The CDR3 has 12 residues. Germline-derived CDR1 and CDR2 are MDHEN and SYDVKM. V shed 5 bases and J shed 5 bases, with 9 bases lying between them. CDR3 nucleotides: TGTGCCAGCAGTCCACAGCACGAGACCCAGTACTTC. Its protein is CASSPQHETQYF.

This clonotype was detected only a few times. The rearrangement joins TRBV7-2 to TRBJ1-3; D perhaps matches TRBD1 (5 bases). Germline V CDR1 and CDR2: SGHTA, FQGNSA. The V and J ends lost 1 base and 3 bases respectively, with 10 bases between them. The CDR3 has 15 residues. CDR3 in amino acids: CASSLERTSGNTIYF. The CDR3 nucleotides read TGTGCCAGCAGCTTAGAGCGGACAAGTGGAAACACCATATATTTT.

This chain uses TRBV20-1 with TRBJ1-2, with 9 bases lining up with TRBD1. From germline, CDR1 is DFQATT and CDR2 SNEGSKA (reference sequence). The CDR3 spans 13 residues. The V and J ends lost 2 bases and 6 bases, in that order; junction bases with no gene match: 4. CDR3 sequence reads: CSARIQGADGYTF. In DNA, the CDR3 is TGCAGTGCTAGAATACAGGGGGCGGATGGCTACACCTTC.

The J gene is TRBJ2-1, the V gene TRBV20-1; TRBD1 matches 7 bases. The V and J ends lost 3 bases and 2 bases, in that order; junction bases with no gene match: 4. Germline V CDR1 and CDR2: DFQATT, SNEGSKA (reference sequence). This CDR3 has 14 amino acids. This chain's CDR3 is CSARTGSAYNEQFF. DNA of the CDR3: TGCAGTGCTAGGACAGGGTCTGCCTACAATGAGCAGTTCTTC.

This chain uses TRBV6-6 with TRBJ2-7; D possibly corresponds to TRBD1 (6 bases). The germline CDR1 and CDR2 sequences are MNHNY and SVGAGI (reference sequence). The CDR3 covers 13 residues. Trimming removed 11 bases from V and 5 bases from J, with 19 bases in between. The chain's CDR3 is CACSIAGVDEQYV. The CDR3 DNA reads TGTGCCTGTAGTATCGCAGGGGTAGACGAGCAGTACGTC.

This clonotype has ten or more counts. The CDR3 is CASSRAGGLYGYTF. The CDR3 nucleotides are TGTGCCAGCAGCCGTGCCGGGGGACTCTATGGCTACACCTTC. The chain is built from TRBV28 and TRBJ1-2; tentative D call: TRBD1 (5 bases). Germline V gene data show CDR1 as MDHEN and CDR2 as SYDVKM. The V end lost 6 bases, the J end lost 4 bases, and 15 bases lay between the germline ends. This CDR3 comprises 14 residues.

This clonotype was counted many times. This rearrangement joins TRBV20-1 to TRBJ1-1; possible D gene TRBD1, 6 bases. Germline CDR1 DFQATT, CDR2 SNEGSKA (reference sequence). CDR3 size: 12 residues. V was trimmed by 6 bases and J by 7 bases, leaving 15 bases between them. The CDR3 sequence is CSARGQHNEAFF. CDR3 bases: TGCAGTGCACGGGGACAACACAATGAAGCTTTCTTT.

A few counts support this clonotype. V is TRBV29-1 and J is TRBJ1-1; D unclear. The CDR3 consists of 13 residues. Per germline, CDR1 SQVTM and CDR2 ANQGSEA. V was shortened by 6 bases and J by 0 bases, with 11 bases between the two germline ends. The DNA of the CDR3 is TGCAGCGTGGTTAGGACTCTGAACACTGAAGCTTTCTTT. Translating gives CSVVRTLNTEAFF.

This rearrangement joins TRBV18 to TRBJ1-1; no clear D gene. Germline values: CDR1 KGHSH, CDR2 LQKENI. The CDR3 is 15 residues long. V was shortened by 1 base and J by 0 bases, with 9 bases between the two germline ends. CDR3 sequence reads: CASSPQGDMNTEAFF. CDR3 nucleotide sequence: TGTGCCAGCTCACCACAGGGCGATATGAACACTGAAGCTTTCTTT.

This chain links TRBV7-9 with TRBJ1-1; D gene uncertain. Trimming pared 1 base from V and 5 bases from J, leaving 8 bases between. This CDR3 region has 13 residues. CDR1 and CDR2 (germline): SEHNR, FQNEAQ (reference sequence). The DNA for the CDR3 is TGTGCCAGCAGCTTAGTGGGCAGGACTGAAGCTTTCTTT. Translating gives CASSLVGRTEAFF. The full variable domain, in which reference TRBV7-9 and TRBJ1-1 provide the parts outside the CDR3, is DTGVSQNPRHKITKRGQNVTFRCDPISEHNRLYWYRQTLGQGPEFLTYFQNEAQLEKSRLLSDRFSAERPKGSFSTLEIQRTEQGDSAMYLCASSLVGRTEAFFGQGTRLTVV.